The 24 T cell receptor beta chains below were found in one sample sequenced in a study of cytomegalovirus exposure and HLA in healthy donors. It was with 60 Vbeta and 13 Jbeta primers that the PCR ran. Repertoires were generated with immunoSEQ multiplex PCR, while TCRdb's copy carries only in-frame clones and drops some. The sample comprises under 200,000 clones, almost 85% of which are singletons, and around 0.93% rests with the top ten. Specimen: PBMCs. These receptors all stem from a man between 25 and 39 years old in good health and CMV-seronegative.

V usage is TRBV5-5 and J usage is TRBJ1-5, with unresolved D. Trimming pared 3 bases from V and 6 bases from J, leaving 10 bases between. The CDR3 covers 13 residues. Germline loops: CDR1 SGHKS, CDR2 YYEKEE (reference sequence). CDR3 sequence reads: CASSWGGSQPQHF. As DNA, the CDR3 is TGTGCCAGCAGCTGGGGTGGGAGTCAGCCCCAGCATTTT.

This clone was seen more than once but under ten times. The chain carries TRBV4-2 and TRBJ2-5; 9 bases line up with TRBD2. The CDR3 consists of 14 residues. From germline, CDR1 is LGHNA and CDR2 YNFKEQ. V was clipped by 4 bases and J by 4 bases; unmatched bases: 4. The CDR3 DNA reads TGTGCCAGCAGCCGTGAACTAGCGGGAGAGACCCAGTACTTC. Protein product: CASSRELAGETQYF.

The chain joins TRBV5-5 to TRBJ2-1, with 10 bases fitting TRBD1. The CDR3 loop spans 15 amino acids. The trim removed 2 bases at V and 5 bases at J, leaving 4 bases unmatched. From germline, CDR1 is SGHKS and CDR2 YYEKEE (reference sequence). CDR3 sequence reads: CASSFLGTGDNEQFF. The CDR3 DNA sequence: TGTGCCAGCAGCTTCTTAGGGACAGGGGACAATGAGCAGTTCTTC.

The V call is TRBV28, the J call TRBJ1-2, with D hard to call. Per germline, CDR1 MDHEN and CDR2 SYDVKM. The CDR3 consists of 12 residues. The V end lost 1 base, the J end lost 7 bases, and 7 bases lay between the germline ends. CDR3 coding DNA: TGTGCCAGCAGTTTATCACTGAGTGGCTACACCTTC. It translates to CASSLSLSGYTF.

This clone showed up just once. CDR3 residues: CASSRRLSDSNEQYF. CDR3 nucleotide sequence: TGCGCCAGCAGTCGGAGACTTTCAGATTCCAACGAGCAGTACTTC. The rearrangement joins TRBV5-1 to TRBJ2-7; D is uncertain. Per the germline V gene, CDR1 is SGHRS and CDR2 is YFSETQ. The CDR3 sequence is 15 residues long. Trimming cost V 5 bases and J 5 bases, with 20 bases left between them.

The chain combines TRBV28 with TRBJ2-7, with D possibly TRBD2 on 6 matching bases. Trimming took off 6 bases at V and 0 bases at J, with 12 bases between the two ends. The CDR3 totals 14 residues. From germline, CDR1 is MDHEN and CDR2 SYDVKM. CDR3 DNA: TGTGCCAGCAGCCTGGGACTCGGCTCCTACGAGCAGTACTTC. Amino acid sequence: CASSLGLGSYEQYF. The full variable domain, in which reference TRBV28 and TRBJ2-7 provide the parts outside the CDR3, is DVKVTQSSRYLVKRTGEKVFLECVQDMDHENMFWYRQDPGLGLRLIYFSYDVKMKEKGDIPEGYSVSREKKERFSLILESASTNQTSMYLCASSLGLGSYEQYFGPGTRLTVT.

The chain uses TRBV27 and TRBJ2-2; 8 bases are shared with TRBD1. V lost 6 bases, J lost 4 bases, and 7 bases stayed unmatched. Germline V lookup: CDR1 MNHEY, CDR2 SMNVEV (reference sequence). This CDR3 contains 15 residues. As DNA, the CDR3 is TGTGCCAGCAGGGCCGGACAGGGTGGCACCGGGGAGCTGTTTTTT. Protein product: CASRAGQGGTGELFF.

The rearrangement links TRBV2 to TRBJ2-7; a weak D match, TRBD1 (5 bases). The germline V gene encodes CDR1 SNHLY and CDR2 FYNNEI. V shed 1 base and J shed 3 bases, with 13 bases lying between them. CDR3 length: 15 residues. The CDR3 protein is CASSEGGPPNYEQYF. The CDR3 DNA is TGTGCCAGCAGTGAAGGGGGCCCTCCAAACTACGAGCAGTACTTC.

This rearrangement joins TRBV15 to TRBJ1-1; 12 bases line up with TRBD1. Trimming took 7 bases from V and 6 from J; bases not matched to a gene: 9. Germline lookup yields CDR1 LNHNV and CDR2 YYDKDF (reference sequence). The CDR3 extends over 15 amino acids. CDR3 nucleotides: TGTGCCACCACCCCGGGACAGGGGGCGTGGGCTGAAGCTTTCTTT. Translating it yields CATTPGQGAWAEAFF.

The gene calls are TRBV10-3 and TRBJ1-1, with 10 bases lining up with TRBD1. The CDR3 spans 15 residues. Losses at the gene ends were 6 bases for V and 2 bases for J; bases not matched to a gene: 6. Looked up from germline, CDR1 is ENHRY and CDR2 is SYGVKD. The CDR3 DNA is TGTGCCATCAGCCACGGGGACAGGGGAAACACTGAAGCTTTCTTT. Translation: CAISHGDRGNTEAFF.

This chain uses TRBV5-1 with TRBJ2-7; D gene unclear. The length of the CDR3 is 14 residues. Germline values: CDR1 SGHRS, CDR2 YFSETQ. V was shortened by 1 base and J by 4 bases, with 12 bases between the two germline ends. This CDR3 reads CASSLSAGKYEQYF. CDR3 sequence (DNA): TGCGCCAGCAGCTTGTCGGCAGGCAAATACGAGCAGTACTTC.

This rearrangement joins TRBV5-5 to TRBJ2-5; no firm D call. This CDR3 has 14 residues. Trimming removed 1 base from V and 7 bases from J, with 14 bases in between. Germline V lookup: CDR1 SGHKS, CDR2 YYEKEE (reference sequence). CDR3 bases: TGTGCCAGCAGCTTGTATTCTGCCGACTGGACCCAGTACTTC. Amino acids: CASSLYSADWTQYF.

The CDR3 bases are TGTGCCAGCTCACCACTGGGAGTTGCGACCGGGGAGCTGTTTTTT. Protein: CASSPLGVATGELFF. V usage is TRBV18 and J usage is TRBJ2-2, with a tentative D call TRBD2 (5 bases). CDR1 and CDR2 from the germline V gene are KGHSH and LQKENI. This CDR3 is 15 amino acids long. V lost 1 base to trimming and J lost 5 bases, with 11 bases between them.

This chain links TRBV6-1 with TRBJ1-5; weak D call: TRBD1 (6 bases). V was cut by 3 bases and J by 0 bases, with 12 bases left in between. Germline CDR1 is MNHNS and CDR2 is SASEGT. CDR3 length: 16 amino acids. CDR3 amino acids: CASSDRQVYSNQPQHF. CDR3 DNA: TGTGCCAGCAGTGACCGACAGGTTTATAGCAATCAGCCCCAGCATTTT.

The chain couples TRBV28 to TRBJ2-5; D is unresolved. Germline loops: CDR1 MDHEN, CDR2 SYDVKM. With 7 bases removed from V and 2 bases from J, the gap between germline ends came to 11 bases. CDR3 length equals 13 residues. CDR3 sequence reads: CASTTDSQETQYF. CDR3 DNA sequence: TGTGCCAGCACCACCGACTCTCAAGAGACCCAGTACTTC.

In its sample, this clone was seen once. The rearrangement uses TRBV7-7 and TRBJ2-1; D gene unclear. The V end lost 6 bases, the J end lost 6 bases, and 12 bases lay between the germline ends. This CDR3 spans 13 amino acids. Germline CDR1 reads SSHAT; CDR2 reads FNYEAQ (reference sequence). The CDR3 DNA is TGTGCCAGCAGTTCGGGTCCCGGCAATGAGCAGTTCTTC. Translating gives CASSSGPGNEQFF.

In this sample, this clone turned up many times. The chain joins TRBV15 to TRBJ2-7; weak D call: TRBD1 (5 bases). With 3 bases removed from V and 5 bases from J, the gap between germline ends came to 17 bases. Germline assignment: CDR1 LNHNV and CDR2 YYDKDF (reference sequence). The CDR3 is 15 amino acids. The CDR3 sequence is CATSRGGQGLNEQYF. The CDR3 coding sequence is TGTGCCACCAGCAGGGGCGGTCAGGGCCTCAACGAGCAGTACTTC.

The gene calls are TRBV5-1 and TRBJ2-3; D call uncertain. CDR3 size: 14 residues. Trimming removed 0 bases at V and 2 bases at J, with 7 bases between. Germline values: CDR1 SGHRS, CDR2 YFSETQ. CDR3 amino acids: CASSLGIVTDTQYF. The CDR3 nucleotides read TGCGCCAGCAGCTTGGGTATAGTCACAGATACGCAGTATTTT.

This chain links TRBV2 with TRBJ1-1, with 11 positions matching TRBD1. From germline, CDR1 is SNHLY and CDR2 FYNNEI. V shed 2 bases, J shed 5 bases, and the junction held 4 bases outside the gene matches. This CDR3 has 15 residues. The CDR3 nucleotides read TGTGCCAGCAGTGAACAGGGACAGGGGGGAACTGAAGCTTTCTTT. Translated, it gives CASSEQGQGGTEAFF.

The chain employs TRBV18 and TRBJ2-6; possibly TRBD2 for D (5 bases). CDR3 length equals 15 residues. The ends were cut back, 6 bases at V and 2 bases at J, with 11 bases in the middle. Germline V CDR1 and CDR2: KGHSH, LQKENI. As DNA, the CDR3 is TGTGCCAGCTCCCCCTCGGGAACTGGGGCCAACGTCCTGACTTTC. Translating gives CASSPSGTGANVLTF.

The CDR3, as DNA: TGTGCCAGCTCACCACAGCAGGGGAACACAGATACGCAGTATTTT. The encoded protein is CASSPQQGNTDTQYF. The chain employs TRBV18 and TRBJ2-3, with a weak D call TRBD1 (6 bases). Germline loops: CDR1 KGHSH, CDR2 LQKENI. The CDR3 totals 15 residues. Trimming cost V 1 base and J 2 bases, with 10 bases left between them.

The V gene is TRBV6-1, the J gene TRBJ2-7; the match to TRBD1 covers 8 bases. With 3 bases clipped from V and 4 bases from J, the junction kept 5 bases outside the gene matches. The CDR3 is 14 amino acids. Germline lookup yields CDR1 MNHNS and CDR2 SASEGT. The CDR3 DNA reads TGTGCCAGCAGTGAGGCAGGGGGCAGGTACGAGCAGTACTTC. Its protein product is CASSEAGGRYEQYF.

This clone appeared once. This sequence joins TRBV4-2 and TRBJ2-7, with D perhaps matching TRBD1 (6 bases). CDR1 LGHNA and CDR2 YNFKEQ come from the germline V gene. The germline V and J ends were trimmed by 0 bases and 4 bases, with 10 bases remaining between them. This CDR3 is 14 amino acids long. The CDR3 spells CASSQEQGQYEQYF. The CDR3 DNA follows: TGTGCCAGCAGCCAAGAACAGGGACAATACGAGCAGTACTTC.

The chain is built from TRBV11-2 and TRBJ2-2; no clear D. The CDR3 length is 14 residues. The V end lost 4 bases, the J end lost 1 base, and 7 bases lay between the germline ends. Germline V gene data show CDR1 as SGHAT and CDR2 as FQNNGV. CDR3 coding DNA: TGTGCCAGCAGCTCAAGAGGGAACACCGGGGAGCTGTTTTTT. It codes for CASSSRGNTGELFF.